This is a list of T cell receptor beta chains from one sample in a study of shared clonotypes between healthy human individuals. Sequencing used immunoSEQ multiplex PCR; TCRdb keeps in-frame clones, though not all of them. The sample contains about 470,000 clones, more than 75% of which appear only once. Sequencing was done on a sample of PBMCs. These receptors were collected from a woman aged 40-49 years in good health. Some clones in this sample may be carry-over from other donors' samples. CDR3s include the opening cysteine and the closing phenylalanine or tryptophan. Each record gives: D gene, clone size, V gene, J gene, CDR3 protein, CDR3 DNA. The D gene is left open where the match is weak. The size field is filled for only some rows; it gives once, few, many or a size class.

D: NA; size: NA; V: TRBV2; J: TRBJ1-2; CDR3: CASSGGAGYGYTF; DNA: TGTGCCAGCAGTGGGGGGGCAGGCTATGGCTACACCTTC
D: TRBD2; size: NA; V: TRBV9; J: TRBJ2-3; CDR3: CASSVSGRSSTDTQYF; DNA: TGTGCCAGCAGCGTTAGCGGGAGGTCTAGCACAGATACGCAGTATTTT
D: NA; size: NA; V: TRBV19; J: TRBJ1-2; CDR3: CASTRGANYGYTF; DNA: TGTGCCAGTACCCGGGGTGCAAACTATGGCTACACCTTC
D: TRBD1; size: NA; V: TRBV4-3; J: TRBJ1-2; CDR3: CASSQERTGVGYTF; DNA: TGCGCCAGCAGCCAAGAAAGGACAGGGGTTGGCTACACCTTC
D: TRBD2; size: NA; V: TRBV4-1; J: TRBJ2-3; CDR3: CASSQGSYEGGVYF; DNA: TGCGCCAGCAGCCAAGGAAGTTATGAGGGAGGGGTGTATTTT
D: TRBD1; size: NA; V: TRBV7-9; J: TRBJ1-2; CDR3: CASSLAYRGLYGYTF; DNA: TGTGCCAGCAGCTTAGCCTACAGGGGGCTCTATGGCTACACCTTC
D: TRBD1; size: NA; V: TRBV5-1; J: TRBJ2-3; CDR3: CASSLVAQGADTQYF; DNA: TGCGCCAGCAGCTTGGTCGCACAGGGGGCAGATACGCAGTATTTT
D: NA; size: NA; V: TRBV7-3; J: TRBJ2-3; CDR3: CASSGNYTDTQYF; DNA: TGTGCCAGCAGCGGGAACTACACAGATACGCAGTATTTT
D: NA; size: NA; V: TRBV6-1; J: TRBJ1-3; CDR3: CASSHNTVAGNTIYF; DNA: TGTGCCAGCAGTCACAACACGGTTGCGGGAAACACCATATATTTT
D: TRBD1; size: NA; V: TRBV4-1; J: TRBJ2-1; CDR3: CASSQVFKRDRLYNEQFF; DNA: TGCGCCAGCAGCCAAGTTTTCAAACGGGACAGACTCTACAATGAGCAGTTCTTC
D: NA; size: NA; V: TRBV28; J: TRBJ1-1; CDR3: CASKLRPNTEAFF; DNA: TGTGCCAGCAAACTTCGGCCGAACACTGAAGCTTTCTTT
D: NA; size: NA; V: TRBV6-1; J: TRBJ1-5; CDR3: CASIRSYSNQPQHF; DNA: TGTGCCAGCATCCGGTCGTATAGCAATCAGCCCCAGCATTTT
D: NA; size: few; V: TRBV28; J: TRBJ2-7; CDR3: CASSSGHSYEQYF; DNA: TGTGCCAGCAGCTCAGGACACTCCTACGAGCAGTACTTC
D: TRBD1; size: NA; V: TRBV6-6; J: TRBJ1-5; CDR3: CASSQQGFAEIRPQHF; DNA: TGTGCCAGCAGTCAACAGGGGTTTGCGGAGATTAGACCCCAGCATTTT
D: NA; size: NA; V: TRBV19; J: TRBJ1-4; CDR3: CASRTTATNEKLFF; DNA: TGTGCCAGTAGGACCACAGCAACTAATGAAAAACTGTTTTTT
D: NA; size: NA; V: TRBV7-3; J: TRBJ2-3; CDR3: CASSLGPRTDTQYF; DNA: TGTGCCAGCAGCTTAGGACCGAGGACAGATACGCAGTATTTT
D: TRBD2; size: NA; V: TRBV7-2; J: TRBJ2-3; CDR3: CASSSLAGEDTQYF; DNA: TGTGCCAGCAGTAGCCTGGCGGGGGAGGATACGCAGTATTTT
D: NA; size: NA; V: TRBV6-1; J: TRBJ1-1; CDR3: CASRSIPRVTEAFF; DNA: TGTGCCAGCAGATCGATCCCCCGGGTAACTGAAGCTTTCTTT
D: NA; size: NA; V: TRBV7-2; J: TRBJ2-1; CDR3: CASSLVSLNEQFF; DNA: TGTGCCAGCAGCTTAGTATCTCTCAATGAGCAGTTCTTC
D: NA; size: NA; V: TRBV5-1; J: TRBJ2-2; CDR3: CASSLGTQNTGELFF; DNA: TGCGCCAGCAGCCTAGGGACGCAAAACACCGGGGAGCTGTTTTTT
D: NA; size: few; V: TRBV2; J: TRBJ2-7; CDR3: CASSGSGGEQYF; DNA: TGTGCCAGCAGTGGGTCGGGTGGCGAGCAGTACTTC
D: TRBD2; size: NA; V: TRBV30; J: TRBJ2-5; CDR3: CAWGPLAGEVETQYF; DNA: TGTGCCTGGGGCCCCCTTGCGGGAGAAGTAGAGACCCAGTACTTC
D: NA; size: NA; V: TRBV7-9; J: TRBJ2-7; CDR3: CASSLEAVTYEQYF; DNA: TGTGCCAGCAGCTTAGAGGCGGTAACCTACGAGCAGTACTTC
D: TRBD2; size: NA; V: TRBV7-9; J: TRBJ2-7; CDR3: CASSSPGLGSPYEQYF; DNA: TGTGCCAGCAGCTCCCCGGGACTAGGGTCTCCGTACGAGCAGTACTTC
D: TRBD2; size: NA; V: TRBV29-1; J: TRBJ2-7; CDR3: CSVTTSGTYEQYF; DNA: TGCAGCGTGACTACTAGCGGGACTTACGAGCAGTACTTC
D: TRBD1; size: few; V: TRBV10-3; J: TRBJ1-2; CDR3: CAISQPGQGFWYTF; DNA: TGTGCCATCAGTCAACCGGGACAGGGTTTTTGGTACACCTTC
D: NA; size: NA; V: TRBV6-6; J: TRBJ2-3; CDR3: CASSYGSTGPDTQYF; DNA: TGTGCCAGCAGTTACGGGAGTACAGGGCCAGATACGCAGTATTTT
D: TRBD1; size: once; V: TRBV15; J: TRBJ1-4; CDR3: CATSREWAGGEKLFF; DNA: TGTGCCACCAGCAGAGAATGGGCAGGGGGAGAAAAACTGTTTTTT
D: NA; size: few; V: TRBV28; J: TRBJ1-1; CDR3: CASSFQSEAFF; DNA: TGTGCCAGCAGTTTCCAGTCTGAAGCTTTCTTT
D: NA; size: NA; V: TRBV4-1; J: TRBJ1-2; CDR3: CASSQERGYGYTF; DNA: TGCGCCAGCAGCCAAGAAAGGGGCTATGGCTACACCTTC
D: TRBD1; size: NA; V: TRBV10-3; J: TRBJ2-3; CDR3: CAISGDRDPDTQYF; DNA: TGTGCCATCAGTGGGGACAGGGACCCAGATACGCAGTATTTT
D: NA; size: NA; V: TRBV4-1; J: TRBJ2-7; CDR3: CASSQGNGVSYEQYF; DNA: TGCGCCAGCAGCCAAGGGAACGGAGTTTCCTACGAGCAGTACTTC
D: TRBD1; size: NA; V: TRBV6-4; J: TRBJ1-5; CDR3: CASSRGDSDSNQPQHF; DNA: TGTGCCAGCAGCCGGGGGGACAGTGATAGCAATCAGCCCCAGCATTTT
D: NA; size: NA; V: TRBV7-9; J: TRBJ1-1; CDR3: CASSLYQGDTEAFF; DNA: TGTGCCAGCAGCTTATATCAGGGTGACACTGAAGCTTTCTTT
D: TRBD2; size: NA; V: TRBV18; J: TRBJ2-7; CDR3: CASSPVAGGTYEQYF; DNA: TGTGCCAGCTCACCAGTAGCGGGAGGAACCTACGAGCAGTACTTC
D: TRBD2; size: NA; V: TRBV7-3; J: TRBJ2-7; CDR3: CASSLTPPGTSRHEQYF; DNA: TGTGCCAGCAGCTTAACGCCCCCCGGGACTAGCAGGCACGAGCAGTACTTC
D: TRBD1; size: NA; V: TRBV18; J: TRBJ1-1; CDR3: CASSPPGNRDSLEAFF; DNA: TGTGCCAGCTCACCACCGGGGAACCGGGACAGCCTTGAAGCTTTCTTT
D: NA; size: NA; V: TRBV4-3; J: TRBJ2-1; CDR3: CASSQDHSGYNEQFF; DNA: TGCGCCAGCAGCCAAGATCACTCGGGGTACAATGAGCAGTTCTTC
D: TRBD2; size: NA; V: TRBV5-1; J: TRBJ2-5; CDR3: CASSLGLAQETQYF; DNA: TGCGCCAGCAGCTTGGGACTAGCGCAAGAGACCCAGTACTTC
D: NA; size: NA; V: TRBV2; J: TRBJ2-7; CDR3: CASVLRESSYEQYF; DNA: TGTGCCAGCGTATTACGAGAAAGCTCCTACGAGCAGTACTTC
D: NA; size: NA; V: TRBV27; J: TRBJ2-7; CDR3: CASSFDGRYEQYF; DNA: TGTGCCAGCAGTTTCGATGGGAGGTACGAGCAGTACTTC
D: TRBD2; size: medium-sized; V: TRBV18; J: TRBJ2-6; CDR3: CASSPLALAGGSGANVLTF; DNA: TGTGCCAGCTCACCACTCGCACTAGCGGGAGGGTCTGGGGCCAACGTCCTGACTTTC
D: NA; size: NA; V: TRBV28; J: TRBJ2-5; CDR3: CASSFYETQYF; DNA: TGTGCCAGCAGTTTTTATGAGACCCAGTACTTC
D: NA; size: NA; V: TRBV28; J: TRBJ2-2; CDR3: CASMGGVDGELFF; DNA: TGTGCCAGCATGGGGGGAGTGGACGGGGAGCTGTTTTTT
D: TRBD2; size: NA; V: TRBV30; J: TRBJ2-7; CDR3: CAWSPKVAGGYEQYF; DNA: TGTGCCTGGAGCCCCAAGGTAGCGGGAGGTTACGAGCAGTACTTC
D: NA; size: NA; V: TRBV11-2; J: TRBJ1-4; CDR3: CASRRMLGSDEKLFF; DNA: TGTGCCAGCAGACGTATGCTGGGGTCAGATGAAAAACTGTTTTTT